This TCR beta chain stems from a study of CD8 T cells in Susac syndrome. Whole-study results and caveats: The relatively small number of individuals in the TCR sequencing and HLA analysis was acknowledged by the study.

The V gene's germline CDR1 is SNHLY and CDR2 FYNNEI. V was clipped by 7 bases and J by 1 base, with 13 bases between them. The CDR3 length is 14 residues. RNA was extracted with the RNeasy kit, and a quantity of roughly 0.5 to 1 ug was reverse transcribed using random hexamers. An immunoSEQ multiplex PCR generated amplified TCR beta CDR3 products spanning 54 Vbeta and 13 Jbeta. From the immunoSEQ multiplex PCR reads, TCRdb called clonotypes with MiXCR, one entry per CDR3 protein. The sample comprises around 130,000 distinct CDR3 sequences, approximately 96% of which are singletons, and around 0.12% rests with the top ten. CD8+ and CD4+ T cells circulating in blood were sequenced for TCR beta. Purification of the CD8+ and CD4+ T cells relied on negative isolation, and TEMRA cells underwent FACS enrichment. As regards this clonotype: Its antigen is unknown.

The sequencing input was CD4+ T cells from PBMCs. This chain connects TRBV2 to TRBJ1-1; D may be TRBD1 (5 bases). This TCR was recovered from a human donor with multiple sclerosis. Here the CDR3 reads CASNRNTRNTEAFF. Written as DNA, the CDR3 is TGTGCCAGCAACAGGAACACCAGGAACACTGAAGCTTTCTTT.